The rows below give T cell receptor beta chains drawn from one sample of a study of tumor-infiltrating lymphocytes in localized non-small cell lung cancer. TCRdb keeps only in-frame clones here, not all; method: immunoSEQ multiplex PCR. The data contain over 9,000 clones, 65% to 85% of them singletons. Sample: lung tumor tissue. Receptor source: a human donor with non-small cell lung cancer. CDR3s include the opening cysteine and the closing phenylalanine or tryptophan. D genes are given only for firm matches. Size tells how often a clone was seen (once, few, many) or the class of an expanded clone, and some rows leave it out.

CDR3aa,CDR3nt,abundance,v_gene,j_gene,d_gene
CASSRGGGNQPQHF,TGTGCCAGCAGCCGAGGGGGGGGCAATCAGCCCCAGCATTTT,once,TRBV28,TRBJ1-5,-
CASSQSGGAGSGELFF,TGTGCCAGCAGCCAAAGCGGGGGGGCGGGCTCCGGGGAGCTGTTTTTT,-,TRBV4-2,TRBJ2-2,TRBD2
CASSARRDRGSYEQYF,TGTGCCAGTAGTGCCCGCCGGGACAGGGGTTCCTACGAGCAGTACTTC,-,TRBV19,TRBJ2-7,TRBD1
CASSLRVGQPQHF,TGTGCCAGCAGCTTAAGGGTGGGGCAGCCCCAGCATTTT,-,TRBV7-9,TRBJ1-5,-
CASSSNEQFF,TGTGCCAGCAGCTCAAATGAGCAGTTCTTC,-,TRBV11-2,TRBJ2-1,-
CASSLKVLGTGFYEQYF,TGTGCCAGCAGTTTAAAAGTGTTGGGGACAGGGTTCTACGAGCAGTACTTC,-,TRBV27,TRBJ2-7,TRBD1
CASSKRRDKYGYTF,TGTGCCAGCAGCAAACGCCGGGACAAATATGGCTACACCTTC,few,TRBV21-1,TRBJ1-2,-
CSVGQGGYEQYF,TGCAGCGTTGGACAGGGGGGCTACGAGCAGTACTTC,-,TRBV29-1,TRBJ2-7,TRBD1
CASSPDSRGNEQFF,TGTGCCAGCAGCCCCGATTCGCGGGGCAATGAGCAGTTCTTC,once,TRBV7-6,TRBJ2-1,-
CASSHPGLAEGSSYNEQFF,TGTGCCAGTAGCCATCCGGGACTAGCGGAGGGAAGCTCCTACAATGAGCAGTTCTTC,-,TRBV19,TRBJ2-1,TRBD2
CASSTRQGILRGYTF,TGTGCCAGCAGCACTAGACAGGGAATATTGCGGGGCTACACCTTC,-,TRBV9,TRBJ1-2,TRBD1
CASSPGQGATNEKLFF,TGCGCCAGCAGCCCCGGACAGGGTGCAACTAATGAAAAACTGTTTTTT,-,TRBV4-3,TRBJ1-4,TRBD1
CASSLSGDEQFF,TGCGCCAGCAGCTTGTCAGGGGACGAGCAGTTCTTC,once,TRBV5-1,TRBJ2-1,-
CASSPPTSDYEQYF,TGTGCCAGCAGCCCGCCGACTTCGGACTACGAGCAGTACTTC,-,TRBV7-9,TRBJ2-7,-
CASSFTGGGTEAFF,TGTGCCAGCAGCTTTACAGGGGGGGGCACTGAAGCTTTCTTT,-,TRBV7-6,TRBJ1-1,TRBD1
CSVEVTANYVQYF,TGCAGCGTTGAGGTAACAGCTAACTACGTGCAGTACTTC,-,TRBV29-1,TRBJ2-7,-
CASSLNNEQFF,TGTGCCAGCAGTTTAAACAATGAGCAGTTCTTC,-,TRBV27,TRBJ2-1,-
CASSLQGAYSYEQYF,TGTGCCAGCAGCCTCCAGGGGGCATACTCCTACGAGCAGTACTTC,-,TRBV6-5,TRBJ2-7,TRBD1
CASSLASCRRGSNQPQHF,TGTGCCAGCAGCTTAGCGAGTTGTCGGAGGGGGAGCAATCAGCCCCAGCATTTT,-,TRBV7-4,TRBJ1-5,-
CASSIDRGRGQYF,TGTGCCAGTAGTATAGATCGCGGCCGTGGGCAGTACTTC,-,TRBV19,TRBJ2-7,-
CASSVVTGWETGELFF,TGTGCCAGCAGCGTAGTAACAGGGTGGGAAACCGGGGAGCTGTTTTTT,once,TRBV9,TRBJ2-2,-
CASSPDRGGLSYGYTF,TGTGCCAGCTCACCGGACAGGGGTGGGCTTTCCTATGGCTACACCTTC,few,TRBV18,TRBJ1-2,TRBD1
CASTLGTGSSGANVLTF,TGTGCCAGCACCCTGGGGACTGGAAGCTCTGGGGCCAACGTCCTGACTTTC,-,TRBV25-1,TRBJ2-6,-
CASKGGQGGNQPQHF,TGTGCCAGTAAGGGAGGACAGGGAGGCAATCAGCCCCAGCATTTT,medium-sized,TRBV19,TRBJ1-5,TRBD1
CASSPTAGANQPQHF,TGTGCCAGCAGCCCCACGGCAGGGGCAAATCAGCCCCAGCATTTT,once,TRBV9,TRBJ1-5,-
CASSLRGGTEAFF,TGTGCCAGCAGCTTGAGAGGGGGGACTGAAGCTTTCTTT,-,TRBV5-5,TRBJ1-1,-
CASSFGQAGETQYF,TGTGCCAGCAGCTTCGGTCAGGCAGGAGAGACCCAGTACTTC,-,TRBV7-9,TRBJ2-5,-
CASRRRSGYEQYF,TGTGCCAGCAGGCGCAGATCGGGGTACGAGCAGTACTTC,few,TRBV6-5,TRBJ2-7,-
CASSGLAGASQTQYF,TGTGCCAGCAGCGGACTAGCGGGAGCTTCACAGACCCAGTACTTC,-,TRBV9,TRBJ2-5,TRBD2
CASSFVDSYNEQFF,TGTGCCAGCAGCTTTGTGGATTCCTACAATGAGCAGTTCTTC,-,TRBV7-9,TRBJ2-1,-
CASSVAGAVAYTF,TGTGCCAGCAGCGTAGCAGGGGCTGTTGCCTACACCTTC,-,TRBV9,TRBJ1-2,-
CAWSQPGGSGANVLTF,TGTGCCTGGAGTCAACCAGGTGGCTCTGGGGCCAACGTCCTGACTTTC,-,TRBV30,TRBJ2-6,-
CASSPPNGGDSEQFF,TGTGCCAGCAGCCCTCCGAACGGGGGAGACAGTGAGCAGTTCTTC,-,TRBV7-2,TRBJ2-1,-
CASSARPGSSGNTIYF,TGTGCCAGCAGCGCCCGACCAGGGAGCTCTGGAAACACCATATATTTT,-,TRBV7-6,TRBJ1-3,-
CASSIRTGVNTEAFF,TGTGCCAGTAGTATCAGGACAGGGGTGAACACTGAAGCTTTCTTT,-,TRBV19,TRBJ1-1,TRBD1
CASSRYLNTEAFF,TGTGCCAGTAGTCGGTATTTGAACACTGAAGCTTTCTTT,-,TRBV19,TRBJ1-1,-
CASSPAQFVNTEAFF,TGTGCCAGCTCACCCGCGCAATTCGTGAACACTGAAGCTTTCTTT,-,TRBV18,TRBJ1-1,-
CASSPREGARRDSPLHF,TGTGCCAGCAGCCCGCGGGAGGGGGCCCGACGGGATTCACCCCTCCACTTT,-,TRBV9,TRBJ1-6,TRBD1
CASSSGLAGVQYF,TGTGCCAGCAGCTCCGGACTAGCGGGAGTCCAGTACTTC,-,TRBV7-2,TRBJ2-7,TRBD2
CASSLLAEVDNEQFF,TGTGCCAGCAGTTTACTGGCGGAGGTCGACAATGAGCAGTTCTTC,-,TRBV28,TRBJ2-1,-
CASSLPPSEQYF,TGTGCCAGCAGCCTCCCCCCGTCCGAGCAGTACTTC,-,TRBV7-2,TRBJ2-7,-